This paragraph covers one T cell receptor (beta chain) sequence. Only in-frame clones appear in the TCRdb table, and some are missing; sequencing was by immunoSEQ multiplex PCR. This table holds a few hundred thousand clones, around 86% found once. This entry comes from a study of blood T cell repertoires in COVID-19. The CDR3 runs to 15 residues. The V end was cut by 7 bases, the J end by 2 bases, with 17 bases between. Germline CDR1 and CDR2: MNHEY and SVGAGI. Either two negative PCRs, clearance, or symptom resolution qualified Cohort 3 donors as recovered. The genes are TRBV6-5 and TRBJ1-2; D is possibly TRBD1 (6 bases). This sequence was found in a woman aged 45-65 years who had recovered from COVID-19. Material: PBMCs or T cells enriched from blood (not recorded which). This chain's CDR3 is CASTIEGQMNYGYTF. The CDR3 region has the DNA TGTGCCAGCACCATAGAGGGACAAATGAACTATGGCTACACCTTC.